One and the same sample provided the 31 T cell receptor beta chains below, sequenced in a study of T cell responses to AZD1222 COVID-19 vaccine. Sequenced by immunoSEQ multiplex PCR; TCRdb stores in-frame clones only, minus some. The table has 100,000 to 150,000 clones, approximately 91% seen once. The sample was peripheral blood, taken 28 days after the second AZD1222 dose. All receptors derive from an adult who received the AZD1222 COVID-19 vaccine.

The gene calls are TRBV7-8 and TRBJ2-1; weak D call: TRBD1 (6 bases). The germline V gene has CDR1 SGHVS and CDR2 FQNEAQ. The V gene lost 0 bases and the J gene lost 0 bases, with 12 bases spanning the gap. The CDR3 covers 17 residues. The CDR3 loop reads CASSLAQGSSSYNEQFF. CDR3 nucleotide sequence: TGTGCCAGCAGCTTAGCTCAGGGGTCGAGCTCCTACAATGAGCAGTTCTTC.

This chain links TRBV29-1 with TRBJ2-3, with 7 bases aligning to TRBD2. With 7 bases clipped from V and 0 bases from J, the junction kept 7 bases outside the gene matches. Per germline, CDR1 SQVTM and CDR2 ANQGSEA. This CDR3 region has 14 residues. The CDR3 loop is CSATGTTSTDTQYF. CDR3 DNA: TGCAGCGCAACCGGGACTACAAGCACAGATACGCAGTATTTT.

The chain is built from TRBV4-2 and TRBJ1-4; D call uncertain. This CDR3 contains 13 residues. The V gene's germline CDR1 is LGHNA and CDR2 YNFKEQ. Trimming cost V 2 bases and J 6 bases, with 7 bases left between them. CDR3 DNA sequence: TGTGCCAGCAGCCAATCACGGGATGAAAAACTGTTTTTT. Translation: CASSQSRDEKLFF.

This clone has a single count. V and J are TRBV30 and TRBJ2-1; 11 nucleotides agree with TRBD2. Germline V gene data show CDR1 as GTSNPN and CDR2 as SVGIG (reference sequence). The CDR3 runs 19 residues. J was trimmed by 0 bases and V by 5 bases; bases with no gene match: 15. The CDR3 DNA follows: TGTGCCTGGTTTAGGGGGACTAGCGGCTATAGGAGCTCCTACAATGAGCAGTTCTTC. As protein: CAWFRGTSGYRSSYNEQFF.

This sequence joins TRBV28 and TRBJ1-2; D is undetermined. Between the trimmed V and J ends, which lost 5 bases and 8 bases, there was a span of 12 bases. This CDR3 has 12 amino acids. CDR1 MDHEN and CDR2 SYDVKM come from the germline V gene. CDR3 nucleotides: TGTGCCAGCAGTAGGGATGTAGAAGGCTACACCTTC. Translated: CASSRDVEGYTF.

DNA of the CDR3: TGTGCCAGTAGTATGTCAGGTATAACTGCTAACTATGGCTACACCTTC. Its protein product is CASSMSGITANYGYTF. This chain uses TRBV19 with TRBJ1-2; the D is unclear. Germline values: CDR1 LNHDA, CDR2 SQIVND (reference sequence). The CDR3 spans 16 residues. V was trimmed by 3 bases and J by 0 bases, leaving 14 bases between them.

V is TRBV5-1 and J is TRBJ1-2; 8 nucleotides match TRBD1. CDR3 length: 14 amino acids. Germline V gives CDR1 SGHRS, CDR2 YFSETQ. The V segment lost 4 bases and the J segment 3 bases; nucleotides outside the gene matches: 5. The CDR3 DNA reads TGCGCCAGCAGCGTGCAGGGGGCTGACTATGGCTACACCTTC. It yields the protein CASSVQGADYGYTF.

The CDR3 DNA reads TGTGCCAGCAGTTCCCCGCGGGAGGACCTCTATTACAATGAGCAGTTCTTC. Translation: CASSSPREDLYYNEQFF. The V gene is TRBV28, the J gene TRBJ2-1, with 8 bases identical to TRBD2. The CDR3 consists of 17 residues. Per the germline V gene, CDR1 is MDHEN and CDR2 is SYDVKM. The junction had 12 bases not matched to a gene; V was cut back by 4 bases and J by 4 bases.

The chain links TRBV2 to TRBJ2-7; D not certain. Trimming removed 3 bases at V and 2 bases at J, with 8 bases between. The germline V gene encodes CDR1 SNHLY and CDR2 FYNNEI. This CDR3 spans 13 amino acids. The CDR3 sequence is CASSEYRTYEQYF. CDR3 coding DNA: TGTGCCAGCAGTGAGTACAGAACCTACGAGCAGTACTTC.

The chain carries TRBV5-6 and TRBJ1-1, with a tentative D call TRBD1 (5 bases). V lost 4 bases, J lost 3 bases, and 10 bases lay in between. The V gene's germline CDR1 is SGHDT and CDR2 YYEEEE. The CDR3 has 13 amino acids. The CDR3 here is CASSAGTYTEAFF. For the CDR3, the DNA is TGTGCCAGCAGCGCCGGGACTTACACTGAAGCTTTCTTT. The entire variable domain, with the rest obtained from reference TRBV5-6 and TRBJ1-1, is as follows: DAGVTQSPTHLIKTRGQQVTLRCSPKSGHDTVSWYQQALGQGPQFIFQYYEEEERQRGNFPDRFSGHQFPNYSSELNVNALLLGDSALYLCASSAGTYTEAFFGQGTRLTVV.

The gene calls are TRBV19 and TRBJ2-7, with TRBD2 matching 12 bases. CDR1 and CDR2 from the germline V gene are LNHDA and SQIVND (reference sequence). The CDR3 is made up of 16 amino acids. J was trimmed by 3 bases and V by 5 bases; bases with no gene match: 8. The chain's CDR3 is CASSSRTSGTIYEQYF. DNA for the CDR3: TGTGCCAGTAGTTCGAGGACTAGCGGGACAATCTACGAGCAGTACTTC.

The chain uses TRBV7-3 and TRBJ2-1; 8 nucleotides agree with TRBD2. CDR3 size: 14 residues. J was trimmed by 8 bases and V by 4 bases; bases with no gene match: 7. Looked up from germline, CDR1 is SGHTA and CDR2 is FQGTGA. For the CDR3, the DNA is TGTGCCAGCAGCTCGGGACTAGAGGGGGATGAGCAGTTCTTC. Translated, it gives CASSSGLEGDEQFF. The whole variable domain, filled in from reference TRBV7-3 and TRBJ2-1, reads GAGVSQTPSNKVTEKGKYVELRCDPISGHTALYWYRQSLGQGPEFLIYFQGTGAADDSGLPNDRFFAVRPEGSVSTLKIQRTERGDSAVYLCASSSGLEGDEQFFGPGTRLTVL.

This rearrangement joins TRBV27 to TRBJ1-6; the match to TRBD1 covers 7 bases. Germline CDR1 MNHEY, CDR2 SMNVEV (reference sequence). J was trimmed by 4 bases and V by 1 base; bases with no gene match: 10. The CDR3 covers 18 residues. As DNA, the CDR3 is TGTGCCAGCAGTTTATTTGGTTCAGGGGGGGGATATAATTCACCCCTCCACTTT. This gives the protein CASSLFGSGGGYNSPLHF.

The chain is built from TRBV11-3 and TRBJ2-3; weak D call: TRBD2 (5 bases). CDR1 is SGHNT and CDR2 is YENEEA in the germline V gene. V lost 5 bases and J 0 bases, leaving 6 bases between the germline ends. CDR3 size: 13 residues. CDR3 residues: CASSRTSTDTQYF. CDR3 coding DNA: TGTGCCAGCAGCCGGACTAGCACAGATACGCAGTATTTT.

V gene TRBV2 combines with J gene TRBJ2-4; D gene unclear. The germline CDR1 and CDR2 sequences are SNHLY and FYNNEI. The ends were cut back, 6 bases at V and 0 bases at J, with 12 bases in the middle. The CDR3 covers 15 residues. CDR3 protein: CASSFNKLAKNIQYF. The CDR3 DNA sequence: TGTGCCAGCAGCTTCAACAAGCTAGCCAAAAACATTCAGTACTTC.

The chain couples TRBV6-5 to TRBJ2-1, with D possibly TRBD1 on 6 matching bases. Germline values: CDR1 MNHEY, CDR2 SVGAGI. CDR3 length: 14 residues. Trimming shortened V by 4 bases and J by 6 bases, and 13 bases separated the two germline ends. Written as DNA, the CDR3 is TGTGCCAGCAGTTCGTACAGGGATAGCAATGAGCAGTTCTTC. This encodes CASSSYRDSNEQFF.

The rearrangement joins TRBV7-8 to TRBJ2-6; no definite D call. The CDR3 length is 13 residues. Trimming shortened V by 3 bases and J by 1 base, and 1 base separated the two germline ends. Germline V lookup: CDR1 SGHVS, CDR2 FQNEAQ. CDR3 loop: CASSFSGANVLTF. The DNA for the CDR3 is TGTGCCAGCAGCTTTTCTGGGGCCAACGTCCTGACTTTC.

The chain uses TRBV7-9 and TRBJ1-4; 7 positions match TRBD1. Trimming took 5 bases from V and 8 from J; bases not matched to a gene: 11. The CDR3 sequence is 15 residues long. The germline V gene encodes CDR1 SEHNR and CDR2 FQNEAQ (reference sequence). The CDR3 loop is CASSPGGFQGEKLFF. CDR3 coding DNA: TGTGCCAGCAGCCCAGGGGGTTTTCAAGGAGAAAAACTGTTTTTT.

The V call is TRBV28, the J call TRBJ1-4, with D perhaps matching TRBD1 (6 bases). The germline CDR1 and CDR2 sequences are MDHEN and SYDVKM. V was shortened by 8 bases and J by 7 bases, with 23 bases between the two germline ends. CDR3 size: 16 residues. CDR3 sequence: CASGDRRLRAFEKLFF. CDR3 nucleotides: TGTGCCAGCGGCGACAGGCGGCTCCGGGCTTTTGAAAAACTGTTTTTT.

The genes are TRBV7-9 and TRBJ1-1; D is uncertain. CDR1 is SEHNR, CDR2 FQNEAQ, per germline (reference sequence). Trimming cost V 7 bases and J 7 bases, with 10 bases left between them. The CDR3 length is 11 residues. The CDR3, as DNA: TGTGCCAGCACTAGTGCCGTTGAAGCTTTCTTT. Amino acids: CASTSAVEAFF.

This sequence joins TRBV7-9 and TRBJ1-3; D unresolved. In germline, CDR1 is SEHNR, CDR2 FQNEAQ (reference sequence). This CDR3 is built from 13 residues. V was trimmed by 5 bases and J by 3 bases, leaving 8 bases between them. The CDR3 region is CASSAEGGNTIYF. Written as DNA, the CDR3 is TGTGCCAGCAGCGCAGAGGGTGGAAACACCATATATTTT.

The rearrangement joins TRBV10-2 to TRBJ2-1; D is unclear. The CDR3 sequence is 12 residues long. Germline-derived CDR1 and CDR2 are WSHSY and SAAADI. The V end lost 4 bases, the J end lost 3 bases, and 4 bases lay between the germline ends. This CDR3 reads CASSAHYNEQFF. CDR3 coding DNA: TGCGCCAGCAGTGCCCACTACAATGAGCAGTTCTTC.

The chain joins TRBV6-6 to TRBJ1-6; 7 bases map to TRBD1. The CDR3 sequence is 15 residues long. Germline V gene sequence: CDR1 MNHNY, CDR2 SVGAGI (reference sequence). J gave up 7 bases and V 0 bases, and 3 bases lay outside the gene matches. DNA for the CDR3: TGTGCCAGCAGTTACTCAGGGGGCAGGAATTCACCCCTCCACTTT. Translating gives CASSYSGGRNSPLHF.

For the CDR3, the DNA is TGTGCCAGCTTGGATGGCGAGCAGTACTTC. Its translation: CASLDGEQYF. This chain joins TRBV6-5 and TRBJ2-7; D is uncertain. This CDR3 comprises 10 residues. V lost 8 bases and J 6 bases, leaving 8 bases between the germline ends. Germline V CDR1 and CDR2: MNHEY, SVGAGI.

The count of this clone is one. This chain links TRBV6-5 with TRBJ1-1, with D hard to call. The germline CDR1 and CDR2 sequences are MNHEY and SVGAGI. This CDR3 region has 14 residues. Trimming cost V 6 bases and J 1 base, with 12 bases left between them. This chain's CDR3 is CASRSAFKNTEAFF. The CDR3 nucleotides are TGTGCCAGCAGGTCAGCCTTTAAGAACACTGAAGCTTTCTTT.

This clone was counted once. DNA of the CDR3: TGTGCCAGCAGCGTAACAGGCTACGAGCAGTACTTC. As protein: CASSVTGYEQYF. This chain links TRBV5-6 with TRBJ2-7; D perhaps matches TRBD1 (5 bases). The CDR3 loop spans 12 amino acids. CDR1 and CDR2 (germline): SGHDT, YYEEEE. V dropped 4 bases and J dropped 3 bases, with 8 bases sitting between them.

The CDR3, as DNA: TGCAGTGCAGCGGGGCCCTACGAGCAGTACTTC. This gives the protein CSAAGPYEQYF. The V call is TRBV20-1, the J call TRBJ2-7; 7 bases match TRBD2. The trim removed 6 bases at V and 2 bases at J, leaving 1 base unmatched. Germline V gene sequence: CDR1 DFQATT, CDR2 SNEGSKA (reference sequence). The CDR3 extends over 11 amino acids.

The CDR3 region has the DNA TGTGCCAGCAGCGGACAGGGGATTTCGGGACTTAACTATGGCTACACCTTC. This translates into CASSGQGISGLNYGYTF. The chain combines TRBV9 with TRBJ1-2; 8 bases align to TRBD1. The CDR3 sequence is 17 residues long. V trimming: 3 bases; J trimming: 1 base; junction bases outside the gene matches: 11. The germline CDR1 and CDR2 sequences are SGDLS and YYNGEE.

CDR3 sequence: CASSHTGYLSNQPQHF. In DNA form, the CDR3 reads TGTGCCAGCAGCCATACAGGGTATCTAAGCAATCAGCCCCAGCATTTT. The rearrangement joins TRBV4-2 to TRBJ1-5; a weak D match, TRBD1 (6 bases). This CDR3 comprises 16 residues. Germline V CDR1 and CDR2: LGHNA, YNFKEQ. With 3 bases removed from V and 1 base from J, the gap between germline ends came to 13 bases.

The J gene is TRBJ2-1, the V gene TRBV20-1, with 8 nucleotides matching TRBD2. CDR1 is DFQATT and CDR2 is SNEGSKA in the germline V gene (reference sequence). V shed 5 bases and J 12 bases; nucleotides not matched to a gene: 3. The CDR3 loop spans 10 amino acids. The CDR3 here is CSAGLAGQFF. The CDR3 DNA sequence: TGCAGTGCTGGACTAGCCGGGCAGTTCTTC.

This chain connects TRBV7-9 to TRBJ1-2; 7 nucleotides match TRBD1. Germline V CDR1 and CDR2: SEHNR, FQNEAQ (reference sequence). The CDR3 consists of 13 residues. The V and J ends lost 5 bases and 6 bases, in that order; junction bases with no gene match: 6. CDR3 bases: TGTGCCAGCAGCCTCGGGACAGTGGATGGCTACACCTTC. It yields the protein CASSLGTVDGYTF.